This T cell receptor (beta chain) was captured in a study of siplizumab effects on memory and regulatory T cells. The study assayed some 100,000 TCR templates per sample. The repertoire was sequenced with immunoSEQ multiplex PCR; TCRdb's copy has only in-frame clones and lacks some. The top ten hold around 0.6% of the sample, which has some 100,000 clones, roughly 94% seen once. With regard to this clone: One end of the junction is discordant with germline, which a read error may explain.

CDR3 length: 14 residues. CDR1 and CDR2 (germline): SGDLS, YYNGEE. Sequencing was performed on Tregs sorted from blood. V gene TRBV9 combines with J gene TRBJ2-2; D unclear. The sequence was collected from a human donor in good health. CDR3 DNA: TGTGCCAGCAGGGTAGACGTACTCACCGGGGAGCTGTTTTTT. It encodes CASRVDVLTGELFF.